Each of the 16 T cell receptor beta chains below was sequenced from the same sample in a study of brain metastases from non-small cell lung cancer. The data were produced by immunoSEQ multiplex PCR, yet TCRdb's version contains in-frame clones alone and is incomplete. The data contain a few thousand clones, 80% to 90% of them seen just once; the ten biggest clones take up 9.1%. The sample comprised tumor-adjacent normal tissue. All receptors derive from a donor aged 40 or over with non-small cell lung cancer.

The chain couples TRBV24-1 to TRBJ2-2; tentative D call: TRBD2 (5 bases). In germline, CDR1 is KGHDR, CDR2 SFDVKD. Deletions cut 1 base from V and 0 bases from J, with 11 bases between. This CDR3 is built from 17 residues. The CDR3 loop is CATSDFWAGSNTGELFF. CDR3 sequence (DNA): TGTGCCACCAGTGATTTTTGGGCGGGCTCGAACACCGGGGAGCTGTTTTTT.

This clone was counted only a few times. The chain has TRBV5-1 and TRBJ2-1; TRBD2 agrees at 14 bases. The CDR3 length is 16 residues. V was clipped by 0 bases and J by 8 bases; unmatched bases: 4. Germline V CDR1 and CDR2: SGHRS, YFSETQ. The CDR3 nucleotides read TGCGCCAGCAGCTTGGGAGGGACTAGCGGGAGAGATGAGCAGTTCTTC. This codes for CASSLGGTSGRDEQFF.

V gene TRBV7-2 combines with J gene TRBJ2-5, with 11 bases that match TRBD2. Germline loops: CDR1 SGHTA, CDR2 FQGNSA. The CDR3 has 16 amino acids. With 5 bases clipped from V and 3 bases from J, the junction kept 8 bases outside the gene matches. The CDR3 bases are TGTGCCAGCAGCCTGACGGCTAGCGGGGGGAAAGAGACCCAGTACTTC. Encoded protein: CASSLTASGGKETQYF. The whole variable domain, filled in from reference TRBV7-2 and TRBJ2-5, reads GAGVSQSPSNKVTEKGKDVELRCDPISGHTALYWYRQSLGQGLEFLIYFQGNSAPDKSGLPSDRFSAERTGGSVSTLTIQRTQQEDSAVYLCASSLTASGGKETQYFGPGTRLLVL.

The rearrangement uses TRBV28 and TRBJ1-1; no clear D gene. Trimming removed 6 bases from V and 1 base from J, with 6 bases in between. CDR3 length equals 12 residues. Germline-derived CDR1 and CDR2 are MDHEN and SYDVKM. The CDR3 protein is CASRDSNTEAFF. The CDR3 DNA is TGTGCCAGCAGGGACTCGAACACTGAAGCTTTCTTT.

To note about this clone: Different DNA sequences within this sample yield the same CDR3. The chain employs TRBV28 and TRBJ2-1; TRBD2 aligns across 10 bases. The trim removed 3 bases at V and 5 bases at J, leaving 4 bases unmatched. The CDR3 extends over 15 amino acids. CDR1 is MDHEN and CDR2 is SYDVKM in the germline V gene. The chain's CDR3 is CASSLIAGGNNEQFF. The CDR3, as DNA: TGTGCCAGCAGTTTGATAGCGGGGGGCAACAATGAGCAGTTCTTC.

The chain carries TRBV11-2 and TRBJ2-5; 8 nucleotides line up with TRBD1. The DNA end favors TRBJ2-7, so the J call may be wrong. Germline V gene sequence: CDR1 SGHAT, CDR2 FQNNGV. The CDR3 contains 16 residues. The CDR3 DNA reads TGTGCCAGCAGCTTAGATTTCCAGGGGGCGCGGTACGAGCAGTACTTC. Amino acid sequence: CASSLDFQGARYEQYF.

V and J are TRBV13 and TRBJ1-3; the D is unclear. The V and J ends lost 8 bases and 0 bases respectively, with 11 bases between them. Germline V gives CDR1 PRHDT, CDR2 FYEKMQ (reference sequence). CDR3 length equals 14 residues. The CDR3 protein is CASHPAGSGNTIYF. CDR3 coding DNA: TGTGCCAGCCACCCCGCGGGCTCTGGAAACACCATATATTTT.

The J gene is TRBJ1-2, the V gene TRBV7-9; D gene unclear. Germline V lookup: CDR1 SEHNR, CDR2 FQNEAQ (reference sequence). CDR3 length: 13 residues. The V gene lost 2 bases and the J gene lost 5 bases, with 9 bases spanning the gap. CDR3 region: CASSLFRHYGYTF. The CDR3 DNA sequence: TGTGCCAGCAGCTTATTTCGACATTATGGCTACACCTTC.

A note on this clone: Mismatch with germline at one junction end may stem from a read error. The genes are TRBV5-5 and TRBJ2-5, with TRBD2 matching over 11 bases. The CDR3 length is 16 residues. The germline gives CDR1 SGHKS, CDR2 YYEKEE (reference sequence). CDR3 sequence: CASSLELAGGREIQYF. DNA for the CDR3: TGTGCCAGCAGCTTGGAGCTAGCGGGAGGACGGGAGATCCAGTACTTC.

This clone has just one count. This sequence joins TRBV12-5 and TRBJ2-7; D perhaps matches TRBD1 (6 bases). The CDR3 is made up of 14 amino acids. The germline V gene encodes CDR1 LGHNT and CDR2 FRNRAP. The germline V and J ends were trimmed by 7 bases and 1 base, with 14 bases remaining between them. CDR3 in amino acids: CASATDSPSYEQYF. CDR3 nucleotide sequence: TGTGCTAGTGCTACGGACAGTCCTTCCTACGAGCAGTACTTC.

With respect to this clone: One end of the junction fails to match germline, which may point to a read error. The chain recombines TRBV7-7 with TRBJ2-5; 11 positions match TRBD1. The CDR3 is made up of 15 amino acids. CDR1 is SSHAT and CDR2 is FNYEAQ in the germline V gene (reference sequence). This CDR3 reads CASSSGTGGFETQYF. The CDR3 nucleotides are TGTGCTAGCAGCTCCGGGACAGGGGGTTTCGAGACCCAGTACTTC.

V is TRBV29-1 and J is TRBJ2-3; TRBD1 agrees at 10 bases. The junction had 3 bases not matched to a gene; V was cut back by 7 bases and J by 5 bases. Germline V gene sequence: CDR1 SQVTM, CDR2 ANQGSEA. The CDR3 is 12 residues long. Here the CDR3 reads CSDDRGQDTQYF. DNA of the CDR3: TGCAGCGATGACAGGGGGCAAGATACGCAGTATTTT.

This clone was picked up one time. The junction departs from germline at one end; a sequencing error may be responsible. V usage is TRBV6-1 and J usage is TRBJ2-7; 12 positions agree with TRBD1. Germline V gene sequence: CDR1 MNHNS, CDR2 SASEGT. The CDR3 runs to 14 residues. The chain's CDR3 is CASSDGTGGYEQYF. CDR3 sequence (DNA): TGTGCCAGCAGTGACGGGACAGGGGGCTACGAGCAGTACTTT.

The chain employs TRBV28 and TRBJ1-2; unclear D gene. V lost 2 bases, J lost 4 bases, and 20 bases lay in between. Germline lookup yields CDR1 MDHEN and CDR2 SYDVKM. The CDR3 has 17 amino acids. CDR3 coding DNA: TGTGCCAGCAGTTTACCGCAATGGGAGATACGTTTCTATGGCTACACCTTC. Translating it yields CASSLPQWEIRFYGYTF.

Written as DNA, the CDR3 is TGCGCCAGCAGCCTCCTGAGGGGGTTCTTCTCTGGAAACACCATATATTTT. Translating it yields CASSLLRGFFSGNTIYF. The chain uses TRBV4-3 and TRBJ1-3, with a weak D call TRBD1 (6 bases). The V end was cut by 4 bases, the J end by 0 bases, with 16 bases between. CDR1 and CDR2 (germline): LGHNA, YSLEER. CDR3 length: 17 residues.

The genes are TRBV5-6 and TRBJ1-5; no definite D call. CDR3 size: 16 residues. Trimming pared 2 bases from V and 2 bases from J, leaving 14 bases between. The germline CDR1 and CDR2 sequences are SGHDT and YYEEEE. For the CDR3, the DNA is TGTGCCAGCAGCTTTGGGAGGAATTTAGGCAATCAGCCCCAGCATTTT. Its translation is CASSFGRNLGNQPQHF.